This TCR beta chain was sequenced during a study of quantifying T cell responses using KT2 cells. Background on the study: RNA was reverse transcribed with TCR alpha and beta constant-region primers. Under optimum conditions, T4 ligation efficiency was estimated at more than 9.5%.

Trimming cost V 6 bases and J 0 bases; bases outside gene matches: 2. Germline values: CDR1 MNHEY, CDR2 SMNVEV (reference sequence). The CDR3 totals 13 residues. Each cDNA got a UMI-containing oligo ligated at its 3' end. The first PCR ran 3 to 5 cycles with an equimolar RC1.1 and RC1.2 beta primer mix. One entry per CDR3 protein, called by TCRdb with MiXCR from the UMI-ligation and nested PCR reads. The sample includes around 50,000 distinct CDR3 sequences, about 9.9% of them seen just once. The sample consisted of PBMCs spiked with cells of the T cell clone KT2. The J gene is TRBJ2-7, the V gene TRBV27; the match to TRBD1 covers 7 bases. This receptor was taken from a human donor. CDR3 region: CASRGQDSYEQYF. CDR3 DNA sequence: TGTGCCAGCAGAGGACAGGACTCCTACGAGCAGTACTTC.